This T cell receptor (beta chain) was sequenced during a study of early T cells in non-severe SARS-CoV-2 infection. This CDR3 is built from 15 residues. The germline CDR1 and CDR2 sequences are DFQATT and SNEGSKA (reference sequence). The V gene end was trimmed by 0 bases and the J gene end by 2 bases; junction bases not matched to a gene: 4. Individual cDNA molecules carried attached unique molecular identifiers. TCRdb reanalysed the 5' RACE reads using MiXCR and keeps one entry per CDR3 protein. Among about 60,000 distinct CDR3 sequences listed, roughly 12% were seen once. The chain is built from TRBV20-1 and TRBJ2-1; TRBD2 aligns across 7 bases. Sequenced material: whole blood, taken at baseline. The TCR was taken from an adult who was a healthcare worker with PCR-confirmed SARS-CoV-2 infection or an uninfected control (not recorded which). The chain's CDR3 is CSARDERGAYNEQFF. The CDR3 DNA is TGCAGTGCTAGAGATGAACGGGGGGCCTACAATGAGCAGTTCTTC.